The 21 T cell receptor beta chains in this list originate from one sample, sequenced in a study of blood T cell repertoires in COVID-19. The assay was immunoSEQ multiplex PCR, and TCRdb's table has in-frame clones only and misses some. The table has about 380,000 clones, approximately 77% seen once; the top ten hold more than 0.95%. The sample taken for sequencing was peripheral blood. The receptors originated from a human donor with acute or convalescent COVID-19. The donor label of this sample is uncertain.

In DNA form, the CDR3 reads TGTGCCAGCAGTTCCCCTAGCGGGGGGGCCCACGAGCAGTACTTC. Amino acid sequence: CASSSPSGGAHEQYF. V is TRBV28 and J is TRBJ2-7; 12 bases fit TRBD2. Trimming cost V 4 bases and J 5 bases; bases outside gene matches: 6. CDR1 is MDHEN and CDR2 is SYDVKM in the germline V gene. The CDR3 sequence is 15 residues long.

The V gene is TRBV6-1, the J gene TRBJ1-6, with a weak D call TRBD1 (5 bases). The CDR3 covers 14 residues. Germline V lookup: CDR1 MNHNS, CDR2 SASEGT. The V gene lost 2 bases and the J gene lost 6 bases, with 8 bases spanning the gap. The CDR3 loop reads CASSERGINSPLHF. The CDR3 DNA reads TGTGCCAGCAGTGAAAGGGGCATTAATTCACCCCTCCACTTT.

The chain is built from TRBV6-1 and TRBJ2-3; D remains unclear. Germline CDR1 and CDR2: MNHNS and SASEGT. This CDR3 contains 16 residues. V lost 3 bases to trimming and J lost 0 bases, with 13 bases between them. The CDR3 DNA follows: TGTGCCAGCAGTGATAAAATACGAGCGAGCACAGATACGCAGTATTTT. Protein product: CASSDKIRASTDTQYF.

The chain links TRBV27 to TRBJ1-1; D gene unclear. Germline CDR1 and CDR2: MNHEY and SMNVEV (reference sequence). The CDR3 extends over 14 amino acids. Trimming stripped 2 bases from V and 0 bases from J, with 7 bases between. CDR3 DNA sequence: TGTGCCAGCAGTTTACCGGGGTTGAACACTGAAGCTTTCTTT. Translation gives CASSLPGLNTEAFF.

This sequence joins TRBV5-6 and TRBJ2-7; 9 bases agree with TRBD1. The CDR3 contains 13 residues. The V and J ends lost 3 bases and 3 bases, in that order; junction bases with no gene match: 1. The V gene's germline CDR1 is SGHDT and CDR2 YYEEEE. The CDR3 region has the DNA TGTGCCAGCAGCTGGGACAGGGACTACGAGCAGTACTTC. This sequence encodes CASSWDRDYEQYF.

In this sample, this clone turned up once. V gene TRBV2 combines with J gene TRBJ1-4, with D uncertain. This CDR3 has 14 amino acids. Looked up from germline, CDR1 is SNHLY and CDR2 is FYNNEI. Trimming pared 4 bases from V and 8 bases from J, leaving 14 bases between. The CDR3 sequence: CASSAGMTGEKLFF. The CDR3 bases are TGTGCCAGCAGTGCCGGGATGACGGGGGAAAAACTGTTTTTT. Filled out from reference TRBV2 and TRBJ1-4, the complete variable domain reads EPEVTQTPSHQVTQMGQEVILRCVPISNHLYFYWYRQILGQKVEFLVSFYNNEISEKSEIFDDQFSVERPDGSNFTLKIRSTKLEDSAMYFCASSAGMTGEKLFFGSGTQLSVL.

The V call is TRBV7-6, the J call TRBJ2-2; D is possibly TRBD1 (6 bases). In germline, CDR1 is SGHVS, CDR2 FNYEAQ. V shed 5 bases and J shed 6 bases, with 19 bases lying between them. The CDR3 is made up of 16 amino acids. The CDR3 loop is CASSPLQGSEPGELFF. In DNA, the CDR3 is TGTGCCAGCAGCCCCCTGCAGGGGTCCGAACCCGGGGAGCTGTTTTTT. Combining the CDR3 with reference TRBV7-6 and TRBJ2-2 gives the whole variable domain GAGVSQSPRYKVTKRGQDVALRCDPISGHVSLYWYRQALGQGPEFLTYFNYEAQQDKSGLPNDRFSAERPEGSISTLTIQRTEQRDSAMYRCASSPLQGSEPGELFFGEGSRLTVL.

V and J are TRBV5-1 and TRBJ2-1; 16 positions match TRBD2. Germline V gene sequence: CDR1 SGHRS, CDR2 YFSETQ. The CDR3 has 18 amino acids. V shed 4 bases, J shed 6 bases, and the junction held 10 bases outside the gene matches. CDR3 DNA sequence: TGCGCCAGCAGCCCGGGGACTAGCGGGAGGGCTAGAGGCAATGAGCAGTTCTTC. Its protein is CASSPGTSGRARGNEQFF.

The V and J genes are TRBV7-2 and TRBJ2-1, with 7 positions matching TRBD2. This CDR3 has 14 residues. After removal of 5 bases from V and 7 bases from J, the junction contained 8 bases not matched to a gene. The germline CDR1 and CDR2 sequences are SGHTA and FQGNSA. The CDR3 is CASSAEGLTNEQFF. The CDR3 DNA reads as TGTGCCAGCAGCGCAGAGGGACTAACAAATGAGCAGTTCTTC.

The genes are TRBV3-1 (or the pseudogene TRBV3-2) and TRBJ1-3; 9 bases line up with TRBD1. V gave up 2 bases and J gave up 4 bases; unmatched junction bases: 3. This CDR3 has 15 amino acids. Germline CDR1 is LGHDT and CDR2 is YNNKEL (reference sequence). The CDR3 here is CASSQLQGAGNTIYF. CDR3 coding DNA: TGTGCCAGCAGCCAACTACAGGGGGCAGGAAACACCATATATTTT.

The chain joins TRBV28 to TRBJ2-7; D remains unclear. Trimming left V 7 bases short and J 3 bases short, with 13 bases between. The length of the CDR3 is 13 residues. Germline CDR1 MDHEN, CDR2 SYDVKM. The CDR3 DNA reads as TGTGCCAGCACCTTACGAGGTAGCTACGAGCAGTACTTC. Translation: CASTLRGSYEQYF.

A few counts support this clone. The chain combines TRBV27 with TRBJ1-2, with 7 bases that match TRBD1. Looked up from germline, CDR1 is MNHEY and CDR2 is SMNVEV (reference sequence). V lost 4 bases to trimming and J lost 3 bases; unmatched junction nucleotides: 14. The CDR3 is 17 residues long. The CDR3 coding sequence is TGTGCCAGCAGTTACTGGCCCCCTACAGGGGTCGACTATGGCTACACCTTC. Its translation: CASSYWPPTGVDYGYTF.

V gene TRBV7-9 combines with J gene TRBJ1-1; 9 bases are a match to TRBD1. CDR1 SEHNR and CDR2 FQNEAQ come from the germline V gene (reference sequence). This CDR3 region has 15 residues. Losses at the gene ends were 5 bases for V and 4 bases for J; bases not matched to a gene: 8. CDR3 sequence reads: CASSPTGQGGTEAFF. Here the CDR3 DNA reads TGTGCCAGCAGCCCCACGGGACAGGGAGGCACTGAAGCTTTCTTT.

This chain connects TRBV6-1 to TRBJ1-6; D is uncertain. Germline CDR1 and CDR2: MNHNS and SASEGT. Trimming removed 0 bases from V and 6 bases from J, with 9 bases in between. The CDR3 length is 15 residues. The CDR3 reads CASSEAGGTNSPLHF. Written as DNA, the CDR3 is TGTGCCAGCAGTGAAGCAGGAGGCACTAATTCACCCCTCCACTTT.

This clone was recorded once. CDR3 sequence reads: CATLGGSYNSPLHF. CDR3 DNA: TGTGCCACTCTTGGAGGCTCCTATAATTCACCCCTCCACTTT. J is TRBJ1-6 and V is TRBV6-5; D not certain. V was cut by 10 bases and J by 0 bases, with 10 bases left in between. Germline-derived CDR1 and CDR2 are MNHEY and SVGAGI. The CDR3 runs 14 residues.

This clone was counted a single time. This chain uses TRBV4-1 with TRBJ2-3; 7 bases match TRBD2. J gave up 3 bases and V 4 bases, and 10 bases lay outside the gene matches. This CDR3 is 16 amino acids long. The germline V gene encodes CDR1 MGHRA and CDR2 YSYEKL. The CDR3 nucleotides are TGCGCCAGCAGCCTCCCGGAGGGTAGCGGGACAGATACGCAGTATTTT. This translates into CASSLPEGSGTDTQYF.

J is TRBJ2-6 and V is TRBV3-1 (or the pseudogene TRBV3-2); 9 nucleotides line up with TRBD1. The CDR3 has 17 residues. V lost 4 bases, J lost 0 bases, and 4 bases stayed unmatched. CDR1 LGHDT and CDR2 YNNKEL come from the germline V gene (reference sequence). The CDR3 here is CASSPGTGNSGANVLTF. The CDR3 DNA sequence: TGTGCCAGCAGCCCCGGGACAGGGAACTCTGGGGCCAACGTCCTGACTTTC.

The chain is built from TRBV5-1 and TRBJ2-5; D may be TRBD2 (6 bases). The germline CDR1 and CDR2 sequences are SGHRS and YFSETQ. The CDR3 runs to 13 residues. Trimming stripped 8 bases from V and 0 bases from J, with 11 bases between. The CDR3 loop is CASRSGNQETQYF. CDR3 nucleotide sequence: TGCGCCAGTCGTAGCGGAAACCAAGAGACCCAGTACTTC.

The chain employs TRBV18 and TRBJ1-1; TRBD1 might be the D (5 bases). Trimming pared 3 bases from V and 11 bases from J, leaving 25 bases between. The CDR3 spans 16 residues. Germline V gene data show CDR1 as KGHSH and CDR2 as LQKENI. CDR3: CASSPLGERGNYPAFF. CDR3 in DNA: TGTGCCAGCTCACCGCTAGGGGAAAGGGGTAATTATCCTGCTTTCTTT.

The genes are TRBV10-3 and TRBJ2-7, with 11 bases matching TRBD2. The V gene's germline CDR1 is ENHRY and CDR2 SYGVKD. V lost 7 bases and J lost 2; bases outside the gene matches: 10. The CDR3 spans 16 residues. CDR3 region: CAIMVQASGGTYEQYF. The CDR3 bases are TGTGCCATCATGGTCCAGGCTAGCGGGGGGACCTACGAGCAGTACTTC.

This clone was counted between two and nine times. This rearrangement joins TRBV27 to TRBJ1-3; D possibly corresponds to TRBD1 (6 bases). V dropped 3 bases and J dropped 4 bases, with 13 bases sitting between them. CDR1 MNHEY and CDR2 SMNVEV come from the germline V gene (reference sequence). The CDR3 consists of 15 residues. CDR3 sequence (DNA): TGTGCCAGCAGTTTCAGGGGTTCGGGAGGAAACACCATATATTTT. This gives the protein CASSFRGSGGNTIYF.